This is a list of T cell receptor beta chains from one sample in a study of blood T cell repertoires in COVID-19. Clones were sequenced by immunoSEQ multiplex PCR, and TCRdb holds only the in-frame ones, with some missing. The sample lists 250,000 to 350,000 clones, around 88% occurring once. The sequenced material came from peripheral blood. These receptor sequences come from a woman in her 50s with acute or convalescent COVID-19. Both conserved end residues are part of each CDR3. Fields, in order: J gene, V gene, D gene, CDR3 protein, CDR3 DNA. D genes are given only for firm matches.

J: TRBJ1-2; V: TRBV3-1/TRBV3-2; D: TRBD1; CDR3: CASSQEVQGVYGYTF; DNA: TGTGCCAGCAGCCAAGAGGTACAGGGGGTATATGGCTACACCTTC
J: TRBJ1-2; V: TRBV13; D: TRBD1; CDR3: CASSYSGQGRTAYGYTF; DNA: TGTGCCAGCAGCTACTCCGGACAGGGGAGAACCGCCTATGGCTACACCTTC
J: TRBJ2-2; V: TRBV7-9; D: TRBD1; CDR3: CASSTTGAPGELFF; DNA: TGTGCCAGCAGCACGACAGGGGCCCCCGGGGAGCTGTTTTTT
J: TRBJ2-7; V: TRBV6-5; D: TRBD2; CDR3: CASIPTSGRGEQYF; DNA: TGTGCCAGCATTCCGACTAGCGGGAGAGGCGAGCAGTACTTC
J: TRBJ2-7; V: TRBV24-1; D: TRBD1; CDR3: CATSDGTASSYEQYF; DNA: TGTGCCACCAGTGACGGGACAGCCAGCTCCTACGAGCAGTACTTC
J: TRBJ1-3; V: TRBV4-3; D: NA; CDR3: CASSQDSGRGNTIYF; DNA: TGCGCCAGCAGCCAAGACTCGGGGAGGGGAAACACCATATATTTT
J: TRBJ2-7; V: TRBV5-8; D: NA; CDR3: CASSLYYEQYF; DNA: TGTGCCAGCAGCTTGTACTACGAGCAGTACTTC
J: TRBJ2-7; V: TRBV5-4; D: TRBD2; CDR3: CASSLGAGGYEQYF; DNA: TGTGCCAGCAGCTTGGGAGCGGGAGGTTACGAGCAGTACTTC
J: TRBJ2-7; V: TRBV7-2; D: TRBD2; CDR3: CASSLASGGGSYEQYF; DNA: TGTGCCAGCAGCTTAGCCTCGGGGGGTGGCTCCTACGAGCAGTACTTC
J: TRBJ2-3; V: TRBV28; D: TRBD2; CDR3: CASSFDGRGRTDTQYF; DNA: TGTGCCAGCAGTTTTGACGGGAGGGGTAGGACAGATACGCAGTATTTT
J: TRBJ1-1; V: TRBV7-3; D: NA; CDR3: CASSPPGGGGSTEAFF; DNA: TGTGCCAGCAGCCCTCCGGGGGGGGGTGGGAGCACTGAAGCTTTCTTT